The present T cell receptor beta chain was sequenced within a study of T-cell reconstitution after alpha-beta-depleted transplantation in children. On this clonotype itself: A much bigger clone sits one base away, suggesting this may be a read error.

The authors prepared the TCRbeta library with unique molecular identifiers. From the PCR reads, TCRdb called clonotypes with MiXCR, one entry per CDR3 protein. The table lists approximately 240,000 distinct CDR3 sequences, about a tenth of them singletons. The clonotype originates from a human donor who donated a stem cell graft to a child with acute lymphoblastic leukemia. Sequencing was performed on PBMCs from the stem cell graft donor, taken from the stem cell graft.

The CDR3 is CASGLATTGQLEAQYF. The CDR3 region has the DNA TGTGCTAGTGGTTTGGCAACCACGGGACAGCTCGAGGCCCAGTACTTC. V gene TRBV12-5 combines with J gene TRBJ2-5, with TRBD1 matching 7 bases. With V trimmed by 1 base and J by 9 bases, 14 bases remained unmatched. The CDR3 spans 16 residues. Germline CDR1 reads LGHNT; CDR2 reads FRNRAP. The full variable domain, completed using reference TRBV12-5 and TRBJ2-5, is DARVTQTPRHKVTEMGQEVTMRCQPILGHNTVFWYRQTMMQGLELLAYFRNRAPLDDSGMPKDRFSAEMPDATLATLKIQPSEPRDSAVYFCASGLATTGQLEAQYFGPGTRLLVL.